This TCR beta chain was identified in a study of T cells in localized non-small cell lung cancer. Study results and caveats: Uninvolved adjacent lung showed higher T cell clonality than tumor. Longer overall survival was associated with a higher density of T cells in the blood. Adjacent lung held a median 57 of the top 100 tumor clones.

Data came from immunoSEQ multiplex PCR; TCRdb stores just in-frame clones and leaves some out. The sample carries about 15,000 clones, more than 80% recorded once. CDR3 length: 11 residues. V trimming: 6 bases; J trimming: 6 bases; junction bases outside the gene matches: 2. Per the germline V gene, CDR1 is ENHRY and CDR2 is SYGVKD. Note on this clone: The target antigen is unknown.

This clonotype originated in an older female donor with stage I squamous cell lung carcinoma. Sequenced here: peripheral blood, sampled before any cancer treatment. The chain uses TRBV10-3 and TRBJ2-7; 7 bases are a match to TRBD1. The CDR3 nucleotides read TGTGCCATCAGACAGGGGAGCGAGCAGTACTTC. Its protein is CAIRQGSEQYF.